This T cell receptor beta chain was sequenced during a study of PD-1 blockade in classical Hodgkin lymphoma. Study-level points and caveats: Reasons behind the repertoire differences stay unclear, perhaps disease activity or earlier therapy.

Brentuximab vedotin exposure varied, and every patient relapsed after autologous stem cell transplantation. Data came from immunoSEQ multiplex PCR; TCRdb stores just in-frame clones and leaves some out. The table lists tens of thousands of clones, roughly two thirds of them singletons. For this clone: Antigen unknown.

Trimming cost V 2 bases and J 6 bases; bases outside gene matches: 5. The CDR3 length is 14 residues. Germline V gene sequence: CDR1 SGHTS, CDR2 YDEGEE. The V gene is TRBV5-8, the J gene TRBJ1-5; 7 nucleotides match TRBD1. This receptor was obtained from a human donor with classical Hodgkin lymphoma. This material consisted of peripheral blood mononuclear cells (PBMCs), taken at baseline. The CDR3 sequence: CASSFVQGLQPQHF. In DNA form, the CDR3 reads TGTGCCAGCAGCTTTGTACAGGGGCTTCAGCCCCAGCATTTT.